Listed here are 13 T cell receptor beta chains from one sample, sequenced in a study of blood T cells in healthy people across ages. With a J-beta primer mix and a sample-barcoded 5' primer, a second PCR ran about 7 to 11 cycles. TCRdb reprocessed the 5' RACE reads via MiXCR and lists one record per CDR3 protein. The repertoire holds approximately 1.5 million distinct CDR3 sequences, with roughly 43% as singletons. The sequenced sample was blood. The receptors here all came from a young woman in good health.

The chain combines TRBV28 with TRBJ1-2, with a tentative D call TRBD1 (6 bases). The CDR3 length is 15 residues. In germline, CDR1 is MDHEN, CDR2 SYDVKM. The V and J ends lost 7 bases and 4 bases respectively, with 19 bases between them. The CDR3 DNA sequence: TGTGCCAGCAATGACTTGGGGGGGGCCAGCTATGGCTACACCTTC. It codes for CASNDLGGASYGYTF.

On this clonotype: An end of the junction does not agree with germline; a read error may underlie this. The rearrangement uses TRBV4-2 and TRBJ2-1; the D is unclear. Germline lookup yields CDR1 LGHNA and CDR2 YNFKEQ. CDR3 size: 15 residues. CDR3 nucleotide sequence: TGTGACAGCAGCCCAGAGGAGTTCCCCTACAATGAGCAGTTCTTC. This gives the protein CDSSPEEFPYNEQFF.

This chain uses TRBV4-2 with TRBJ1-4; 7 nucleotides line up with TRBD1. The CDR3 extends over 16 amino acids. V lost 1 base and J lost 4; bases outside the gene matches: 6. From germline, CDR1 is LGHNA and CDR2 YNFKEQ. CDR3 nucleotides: TGTGCCAGCAGCCAAGCCCCCCGGGACAGTAATGAAAAACTGTTTTTT. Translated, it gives CASSQAPRDSNEKLFF.

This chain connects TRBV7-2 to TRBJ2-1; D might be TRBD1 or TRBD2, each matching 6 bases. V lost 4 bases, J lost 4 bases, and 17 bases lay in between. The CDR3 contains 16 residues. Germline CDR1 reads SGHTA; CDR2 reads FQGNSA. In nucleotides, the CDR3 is TGTGCCAGCAGCTCCACTACTACGGGGGCTTACAATGAGCAGTTCTTC. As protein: CASSSTTTGAYNEQFF.

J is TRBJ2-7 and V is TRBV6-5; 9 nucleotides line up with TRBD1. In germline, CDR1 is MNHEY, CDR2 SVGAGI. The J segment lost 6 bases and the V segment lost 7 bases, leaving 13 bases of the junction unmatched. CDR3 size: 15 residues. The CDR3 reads CASTLSGQGLSEQYF. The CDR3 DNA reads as TGTGCCAGCACCCTATCAGGACAGGGGTTGAGCGAGCAGTACTTC.

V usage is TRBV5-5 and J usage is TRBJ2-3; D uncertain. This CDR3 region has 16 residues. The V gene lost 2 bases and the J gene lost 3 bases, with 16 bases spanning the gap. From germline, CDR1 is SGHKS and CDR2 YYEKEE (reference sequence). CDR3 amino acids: CASSFWPPKGTDTQYF. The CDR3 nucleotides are TGTGCCAGCAGCTTTTGGCCCCCAAAGGGTACAGATACGCAGTATTTT.

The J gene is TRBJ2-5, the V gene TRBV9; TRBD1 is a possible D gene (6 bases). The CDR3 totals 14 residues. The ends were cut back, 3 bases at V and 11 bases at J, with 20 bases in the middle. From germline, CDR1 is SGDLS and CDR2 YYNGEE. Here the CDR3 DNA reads TGTGCCAGCAGCGCCCTAGGACAGCACAATGAGCAGTACTTC. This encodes CASSALGQHNEQYF.

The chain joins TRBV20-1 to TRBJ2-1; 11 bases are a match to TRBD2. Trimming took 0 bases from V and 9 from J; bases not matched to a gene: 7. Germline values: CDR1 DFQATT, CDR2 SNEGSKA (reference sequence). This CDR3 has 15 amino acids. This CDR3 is CSARDPLAGGTEQFF. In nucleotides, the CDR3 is TGCAGTGCTAGAGATCCCCTAGCGGGGGGCACTGAGCAGTTCTTC.

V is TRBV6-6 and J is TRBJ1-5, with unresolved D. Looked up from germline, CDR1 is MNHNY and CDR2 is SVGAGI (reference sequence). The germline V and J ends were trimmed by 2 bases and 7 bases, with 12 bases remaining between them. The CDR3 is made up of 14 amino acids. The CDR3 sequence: CASSYGGGIQPQHF. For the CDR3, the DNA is TGTGCCAGCAGTTACGGAGGCGGGATCCAGCCCCAGCATTTT.

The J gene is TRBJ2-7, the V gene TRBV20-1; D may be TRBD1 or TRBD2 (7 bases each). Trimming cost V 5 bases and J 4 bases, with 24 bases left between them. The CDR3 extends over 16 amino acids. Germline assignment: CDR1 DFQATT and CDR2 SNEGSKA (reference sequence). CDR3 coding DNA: TGCAGTGCTCGCAGGGGAGGGGGCCGAGGAGTGTACGAGCAGTACTTC. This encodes CSARRGGGRGVYEQYF.

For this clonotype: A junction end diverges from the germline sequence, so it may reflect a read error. CDR3 region: CASGLGIAIQGTQYF. The DNA for the CDR3 is TGTGCTAGTGGTTTGGGCATCGCCATACAAGGGACCCAGTACTTC. The chain joins TRBV12-5 to TRBJ2-5; D uncertain. Germline-derived CDR1 and CDR2 are LGHNT and FRNRAP. The CDR3 totals 15 residues.

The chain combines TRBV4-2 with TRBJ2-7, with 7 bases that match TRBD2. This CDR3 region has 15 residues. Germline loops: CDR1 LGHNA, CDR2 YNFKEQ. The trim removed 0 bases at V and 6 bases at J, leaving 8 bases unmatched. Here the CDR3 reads CASSQDSSGPTEQYF. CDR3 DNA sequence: TGTGCCAGCAGCCAAGATTCTAGCGGCCCCACCGAGCAGTACTTC.

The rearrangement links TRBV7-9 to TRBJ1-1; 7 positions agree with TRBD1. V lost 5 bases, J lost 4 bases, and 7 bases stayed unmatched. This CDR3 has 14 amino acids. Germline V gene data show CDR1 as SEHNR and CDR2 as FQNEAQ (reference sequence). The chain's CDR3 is CASSATGSLTEAFF. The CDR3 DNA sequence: TGTGCCAGCAGCGCGACAGGGAGTCTCACTGAAGCTTTCTTT.